The 20 T cell receptor beta chains in this list originate from one sample, sequenced in a study of T cells in Graves' hyperthyroidism and ophthalmopathy (dated by TCRdb to 2018 to 2020). Library preparation employed multiplex PCR. TCRdb shows the sequencer as Illumina HiSeq 2000. Amplification of TCR beta CDR3 regions was carried out from RNA transcripts. For the first round of RT-PCR on the TCR CDR3, the HTBI primer set was used together with the Qiagen OneStep RT-PCR kit. Through fastp at Q25 and MiXCR, TCRdb rebuilt clones from the public reads, retaining in-frame beta chains. Every entry covers one CDR3 protein and lists the most common genes and DNA from its rows. This sample has roughly 650,000 distinct CDR3 sequences in its table, and more than 15% of those were observed once. The ten largest clones take up 2.5% to 4% of the sample. The sequenced material came from blood. The source of these receptors is a woman aged 40 to 49 with Graves' ophthalmopathy.

This clonotype occurred a few times. The chain recombines TRBV4-1 with TRBJ1-6, with D perhaps TRBD1 (6 bases). Trimming shortened V by 6 bases and J by 7 bases, and 16 bases separated the two germline ends. This CDR3 contains 15 residues. Germline CDR1 MGHRA, CDR2 YSYEKL. Written as DNA, the CDR3 is TGCGCCAGCAGGGGGGCGGCTAGCGGGAATTCACCCCTCCACTTT. Encoded protein: CASRGAASGNSPLHF.

The CDR3 nucleotides are TGTGCCAGCAGCCGAAAAGGGTCTGATACGCAGTATTTT. Translating it yields CASSRKGSDTQYF. The chain employs TRBV3-1 and TRBJ2-3; D ambiguous. The CDR3 loop spans 13 amino acids. V lost 4 bases and J 6 bases, leaving 11 bases between the germline ends. CDR1 is LGHDT and CDR2 is YNNKEL in the germline V gene (reference sequence).

This clonotype was counted many times. In nucleotides, the CDR3 is TGCAGTGCTTCGGTGTTCCGGGACTGGGCGGGGGAGACCCAGTACTTC. Translation gives CSASVFRDWAGETQYF. This chain joins TRBV20-1 and TRBJ2-5, with D possibly matching TRBD2 (6 bases). This CDR3 comprises 16 residues. Germline V gene data show CDR1 as DFQATT and CDR2 as SNEGSKA (reference sequence). V was clipped by 5 bases and J by 5 bases, with 24 bases between them.

The chain employs TRBV28 and TRBJ1-2; TRBD1 matches at 9 bases. The CDR3 contains 14 residues. Germline CDR1 reads MDHEN; CDR2 reads SYDVKM. The CDR3: CVTLGTGIFYGYTF. The CDR3 DNA reads TGTGTTACCCTCGGGACAGGGATTTTTTATGGCTACACCTTC.

This clonotype was picked up a small number of times. The gene calls are TRBV9 and TRBJ1-4; 12 nucleotides align to TRBD1. The germline V gene encodes CDR1 SGDLS and CDR2 YYNGEE. The CDR3 has 17 amino acids. V shed 0 bases and J 8 bases; nucleotides not matched to a gene: 8. The DNA for the CDR3 is TGTGCCAGCAGCGTAGAAGGGACAGGGGGCCCTCAGGAAAAACTGTTTTTT. This codes for CASSVEGTGGPQEKLFF.

There are many counts of this clonotype. The chain carries TRBV7-8 and TRBJ2-1, with D possibly being TRBD2 (5 bases). The germline V gene has CDR1 SGHVS and CDR2 FQNEAQ. V was trimmed by 3 bases and J by 4 bases, leaving 16 bases between them. The CDR3 runs 16 residues. CDR3 in amino acids: CASSLGQRAEYNEQFF. The CDR3 coding sequence is TGTGCCAGCAGCTTGGGTCAGAGGGCCGAATACAATGAGCAGTTCTTC.

This clonotype was counted only a few times. The chain recombines TRBV5-6 with TRBJ1-1, with 7 positions matching TRBD1. Looked up from germline, CDR1 is SGHDT and CDR2 is YYEEEE. The length of the CDR3 is 15 residues. V trimming: 5 bases; J trimming: 2 bases; junction bases outside the gene matches: 9. In nucleotides, the CDR3 is TGTGCCAGCAGAACCTCAGGAGGGGGCAACACTGAAGCTTTCTTT. It codes for CASRTSGGGNTEAFF.

This clonotype came up a few times. The chain recombines TRBV30 with TRBJ1-6, with 10 bases matching TRBD1. In germline, CDR1 is GTSNPN, CDR2 SVGIG (reference sequence). The J segment lost 7 bases and the V segment lost 2 bases, leaving 5 bases of the junction unmatched. The CDR3 covers 15 residues. The CDR3 here is CAWSPGDRGNSPLHF. CDR3 bases: TGTGCCTGGAGTCCCGGGGACAGGGGAAATTCACCCCTCCACTTT.

Turning to this clonotype: One end of the junction is discordant with germline, which a read error may explain. The chain employs TRBV3-1 and TRBJ1-3, with D uncertain. The CDR3 covers 15 residues. Germline CDR1 LGHDT, CDR2 YNNKEL (reference sequence). As DNA, the CDR3 is TGTACCAGCAGCCAAGGGATCGCGGAAGGAAACACCATATATTTT. Amino acids: CTSSQGIAEGNTIYF. The full variable domain, in which reference TRBV3-1 and TRBJ1-3 provide the parts outside the CDR3, is DTAVSQTPKYLVTQMGNDKSIKCEQNLGHDTMYWYKQDSKKFLKIMFSYNNKELIINETVPNRFSPKSPDKAHLNLHINSLELGDSAVYFCTSSQGIAEGNTIYFGEGSWLTVV.

The chain couples TRBV19 to TRBJ1-1; 7 nucleotides align to TRBD1. This CDR3 is 14 amino acids long. The trim removed 5 bases at V and 6 bases at J, leaving 9 bases unmatched. Germline V lookup: CDR1 LNHDA, CDR2 SQIVND (reference sequence). In nucleotides, the CDR3 is TGTGCCAGTAGTCCAGACAGGGTTGGGGCTGAAGCTTTCTTT. Translation gives CASSPDRVGAEAFF.

This clonotype turned up a few times. The CDR3 DNA sequence: TGCGCCAGCAGCCAAGGGGGACAGACCGAATACGAGCAGTACTTC. Its translation is CASSQGGQTEYEQYF. This sequence joins TRBV4-1 and TRBJ2-7, with 7 bases that match TRBD1. The CDR3 spans 15 residues. The V gene's germline CDR1 is MGHRA and CDR2 YSYEKL. V lost 1 base, J lost 4 bases, and 7 bases stayed unmatched.

The chain recombines TRBV25-1 with TRBJ1-4; 8 bases map to TRBD1. J gave up 7 bases and V 5 bases, and 12 bases lay outside the gene matches. In germline, CDR1 is MGHDK, CDR2 SYGVNS. The CDR3 totals 16 residues. The DNA for the CDR3 is TGTGCCAGCAGTCCCTCGAAGGGACAGGTGGCTGAAAAACTGTTTTTT. Encoded protein: CASSPSKGQVAEKLFF.

This clonotype turned up a few times. The chain carries TRBV14 and TRBJ1-1, with 10 nucleotides matching TRBD1. V shed 0 bases, J shed 12 bases, and the junction held 4 bases outside the gene matches. CDR3 size: 13 residues. The germline gives CDR1 SGHDN, CDR2 FVKESK. CDR3 region: CASSQDRGQGTFF. The CDR3 DNA sequence: TGTGCCAGCAGCCAAGATCGGGGACAGGGGACTTTCTTT.

This clonotype was detected only a few times. This rearrangement joins TRBV20-1 to TRBJ2-2; 9 bases agree with TRBD1. The CDR3 consists of 16 residues. Trimming removed 0 bases from V and 4 bases from J; junction bases left unmatched: 6. Germline lookup yields CDR1 DFQATT and CDR2 SNEGSKA (reference sequence). CDR3 nucleotide sequence: TGCAGTGCTAGAGATCCCGGGACAGGGCGCACCGGGGAGCTGTTTTTT. This translates into CSARDPGTGRTGELFF.

This clonotype showed up just a few times. The chain employs TRBV6-2 or TRBV6-3 and TRBJ1-5, with unresolved D. The CDR3 covers 14 residues. V lost 6 bases, J lost 6 bases, and 15 bases lay in between. Looked up from germline, CDR1 is MNHEY and CDR2 is SVGEGT. The CDR3 loop reads CASSGREGTQPQHF. CDR3 in DNA: TGTGCCAGCAGCGGTAGGGAGGGAACTCAGCCCCAGCATTTT.

The chain combines TRBV6-2 or TRBV6-3 with TRBJ1-6; 8 bases align to TRBD1. The CDR3 is made up of 15 amino acids. Unmatched junction bases numbered 9, after V lost 5 bases and J lost 9 bases. Germline V CDR1 and CDR2: MNHEY, SVGEGT. CDR3 loop: CASSGGTGGFSPLHF. The DNA for the CDR3 is TGTGCCAGCAGTGGGGGGACAGGCGGCTTTTCACCCCTCCACTTT.

This clonotype has a handful of counts. V is TRBV6-2 or TRBV6-3 and J is TRBJ2-1, with D perhaps matching TRBD2 (7 bases). V dropped 5 bases and J dropped 9 bases, with 17 bases sitting between them. CDR1 is MNHEY, CDR2 SVGEGT, per germline. CDR3 length: 14 amino acids. CDR3 sequence reads: CASSGGALGSEQFF. The CDR3 bases are TGTGCCAGCAGTGGGGGGGCCCTCGGGAGTGAGCAGTTCTTC.

The chain combines TRBV28 with TRBJ1-5, with a tentative D call TRBD1 (6 bases). The CDR3 contains 15 residues. Trimming shortened V by 2 bases and J by 4 bases, and 12 bases separated the two germline ends. Germline loops: CDR1 MDHEN, CDR2 SYDVKM. The CDR3 loop reads CASSLPVQGNQPQHF. The CDR3 DNA sequence: TGTGCCAGCAGTTTACCGGTACAGGGTAATCAGCCCCAGCATTTT.

This clonotype occurred many times. This rearrangement joins TRBV10-3 to TRBJ2-3; the D gene is possibly TRBD2 (7 bases). Germline CDR1 and CDR2: ENHRY and SYGVKD. The CDR3 is 14 residues long. V dropped 6 bases and J dropped 2 bases, with 12 bases sitting between them. CDR3: CAIRAGADTDTQYF. Here the CDR3 DNA reads TGTGCCATCAGGGCGGGGGCCGACACAGATACGCAGTATTTT.

This clonotype showed up many times. The V call is TRBV2, the J call TRBJ1-2; D call uncertain. The V gene's germline CDR1 is SNHLY and CDR2 FYNNEI. The germline V and J ends were trimmed by 5 bases and 1 base, with 14 bases remaining between them. This CDR3 is built from 15 residues. CDR3 residues: CASSPSVWVNYGYTF. The CDR3 bases are TGTGCCAGCAGTCCCTCGGTGTGGGTTAACTATGGCTACACCTTC.